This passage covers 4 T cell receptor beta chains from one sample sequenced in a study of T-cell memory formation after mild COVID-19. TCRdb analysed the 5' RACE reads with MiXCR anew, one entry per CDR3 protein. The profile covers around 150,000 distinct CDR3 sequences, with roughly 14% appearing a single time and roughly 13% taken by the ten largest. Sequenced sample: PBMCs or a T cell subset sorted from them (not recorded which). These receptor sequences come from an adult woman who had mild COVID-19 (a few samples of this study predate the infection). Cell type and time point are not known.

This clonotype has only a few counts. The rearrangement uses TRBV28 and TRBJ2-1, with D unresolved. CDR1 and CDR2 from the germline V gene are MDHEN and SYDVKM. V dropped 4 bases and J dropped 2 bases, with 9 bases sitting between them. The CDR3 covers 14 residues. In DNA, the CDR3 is TGTGCCAGCAGTTATACGGGTACCTACAATGAGCAGTTCTTC. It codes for CASSYTGTYNEQFF.

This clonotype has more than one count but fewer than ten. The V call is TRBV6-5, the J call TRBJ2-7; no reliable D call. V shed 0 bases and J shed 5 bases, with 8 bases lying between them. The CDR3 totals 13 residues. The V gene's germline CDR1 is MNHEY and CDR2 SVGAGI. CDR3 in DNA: TGTGCCAGCAGTTACTCTCCCCTCAACGAGCAGTACTTC. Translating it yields CASSYSPLNEQYF.

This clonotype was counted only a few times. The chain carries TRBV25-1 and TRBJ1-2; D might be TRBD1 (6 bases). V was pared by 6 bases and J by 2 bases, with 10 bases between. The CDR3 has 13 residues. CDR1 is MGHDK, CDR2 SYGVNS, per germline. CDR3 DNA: TGTGCCAGCAGGGGACATCCAAACTATGGCTACACCTTC. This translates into CASRGHPNYGYTF.

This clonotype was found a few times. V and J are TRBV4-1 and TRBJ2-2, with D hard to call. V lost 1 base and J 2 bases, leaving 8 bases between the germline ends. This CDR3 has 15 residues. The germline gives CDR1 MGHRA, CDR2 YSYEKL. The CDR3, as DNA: TGCGCCAGCAGCCAAGTAATAGGAAACACCGGGGAGCTGTTTTTT. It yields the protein CASSQVIGNTGELFF.